This T cell receptor (beta chain) comes out of a study of blood T cell repertoires in COVID-19. Across the study: Samples of COVID-19 (acute and convalescent) were obtained from the United States, Italy and Spain. PBMCs, B-cell-depleted T cells, or T cells provided the cDNA or gDNA that made up the material.

V was shortened by 6 bases and J by 1 base, with 7 bases between the two germline ends. Germline V gene data show CDR1 as MNHEY and CDR2 as SVGAGI. CDR3 size: 12 residues. Original analysis: It was from reference gene primer amplification that nucleated cell counts were estimated. Produced via immunoSEQ multiplex PCR; TCRdb's table is partial and in-frame only. That table gives V, J and clone size, and the DNA gave D and trimming. The sample lists about 220,000 clones, roughly four fifths occurring once. The clonotype comes from a woman aged 30 to 39 who had recovered from COVID-19. The specimen was peripheral blood. The V gene is TRBV6-5, the J gene TRBJ2-7; D is uncertain. The CDR3 loop is CASRSGSYEQYF. DNA for the CDR3: TGTGCCAGCAGGTCCGGGTCCTACGAGCAGTACTTC.